Listed below are T cell receptor beta chains from one sample, sequenced in a study of blood T cell repertoires in COVID-19. Clones were sequenced by immunoSEQ multiplex PCR, and TCRdb holds only the in-frame ones, with some missing. The sample holds 190,000 or so clones, about 86% seen once. Sequencing used peripheral blood. Every receptor here comes from a man aged 60 to 69 who had recovered from COVID-19. Both conserved end residues are part of each CDR3. A D gene is named only where the DNA matches it firmly. Clone size is shown for a subset of rows, as once, few, many or a class of expanded clone.

v_gene	d_gene	j_gene	abundance	CDR3nt	CDR3aa
TRBV19	TRBD1	TRBJ1-5	-	TGTGCACCTAAGGACAGGGAAAATCAGCCCCAGCATTTT	CAPKDRENQPQHF
TRBV5-5	-	TRBJ2-1	-	TGTGCCAGCAGCAAACAAACAGGGTTCGGTGAGCAGTTCTTC	CASSKQTGFGEQFF
TRBV7-2	TRBD1	TRBJ1-4	-	TGTGCCAGCAGCCCACAGGGGCTTAGTAATGAAAAACTGTTTTTT	CASSPQGLSNEKLFF
TRBV13	-	TRBJ1-1	-	TGTGCCAGCAGCTTACAGGGCGTTACTGAAGCTTTCTTT	CASSLQGVTEAFF
TRBV11-2	-	TRBJ1-4	-	TGTGCCAGCAGCTTAGGGCCCCATGGGGGGAGAAATGAAAAACTGTTTTTT	CASSLGPHGGRNEKLFF
TRBV5-1	TRBD1	TRBJ2-3	-	TGCGCCAGCAGCCGGGACAGGGGGCCACCAGATACGCAGTATTTT	CASSRDRGPPDTQYF
TRBV6-4	-	TRBJ1-1	-	TGTGCCAGCAGTACTGAGGAGAACACTGAAGCTTTCTTT	CASSTEENTEAFF
TRBV25-1	-	TRBJ2-2	-	TGTGCCAGCAGCTTACAGGGAGCCGGGGAGCTGTTTTTT	CASSLQGAGELFF
TRBV6-5	TRBD2	TRBJ2-1	-	TGTGCCAGCACCGCGGGGGGTGAGCAGTTCTTC	CASTAGGEQFF
TRBV18	TRBD1	TRBJ2-3	-	TGTGCCAGCTCACCACAACCACAGGGGGCGACTAGCACAGATACGCAGTATTTT	CASSPQPQGATSTDTQYF
TRBV24-1	TRBD1	TRBJ1-2	-	TGTGCCACCAGTGATTTGCCCCGGACAGGTGGGGACCTTAGCTACACCTTC	CATSDLPRTGGDLSYTF
TRBV6-6	TRBD1	TRBJ1-5	-	TGTGCCAGCAGTCCACGGACAGGGACGGTACAGCCCCAGCATTTT	CASSPRTGTVQPQHF
TRBV11-2	-	TRBJ2-7	-	TGTGCCAGCAGCTTACTGGGACTCACCTCCTACGAGCAGTACTTC	CASSLLGLTSYEQYF
TRBV5-6	-	TRBJ1-6	-	TGTGCCAGCAACACCGGGACTCATTCACCCCTCCACTTT	CASNTGTHSPLHF
TRBV9	TRBD2	TRBJ2-1	-	TGTGCCAGCAGCGTAGGGACTAGCGGGTTTAATGAGCAGTTCTTC	CASSVGTSGFNEQFF
TRBV3-1/TRBV3-2	-	TRBJ1-2	-	TGTGCCAGCAGCCCCGGAGGGCACGGCTACACCTTC	CASSPGGHGYTF
TRBV18	TRBD1	TRBJ2-7	-	TGTGCCAGCTCACAAGCCGGGACAGGGGGCTACGAGCAGTACTTC	CASSQAGTGGYEQYF
TRBV7-2	TRBD1	TRBJ1-1	-	TGTGCCAGCAGCTTAGTTGTTCTCCTCGGGACAGCTTTT	CASSLVVLLGTAF
TRBV5-5	TRBD1	TRBJ1-6	-	TGTGCCAGCAGCTTGGAGATTTCGGGACAGGGCAATTCACCCCTCCACTTT	CASSLEISGQGNSPLHF
TRBV3-1/TRBV3-2	-	TRBJ2-5	-	TGTGCCAGCAGCCAACAAATGGAGACCCAGTACTTC	CASSQQMETQYF
TRBV4-2	TRBD2	TRBJ2-1	-	TGTGCCAGCAGCCAAGCAACTAGCGGGACTTACAATGAGCAGTTCTTC	CASSQATSGTYNEQFF
TRBV9	TRBD2	TRBJ2-3	-	TGTGCCAGCAGCCCCCGAGGACTAGCGGGAACTAGCACAGATACGCAGTATTTT	CASSPRGLAGTSTDTQYF
TRBV18	-	TRBJ2-2	-	TGTGCCAGCTCACCCTTAGGGGTGGTCACCGGGGAGCTGTTTTTT	CASSPLGVVTGELFF
TRBV7-3	TRBD2	TRBJ2-1	-	TGTGCCAGCAGCTCGGGACTAGCGGGATACAATGAGCAGTTCTTC	CASSSGLAGYNEQFF
TRBV2	-	TRBJ1-5	-	TGTGCCAGTGGGCGGGGTCGAGCGCAGCCCCAGCATTTT	CASGRGRAQPQHF
TRBV18	-	TRBJ2-7	-	TGTGCCAGCTCACCACCGTCCAGCTACGAGCAGTACTTC	CASSPPSSYEQYF
TRBV20-1	-	TRBJ1-1	-	TGCAGTGCTGAGGTCTCCCTTGAAGCTTTCTTT	CSAEVSLEAFF
TRBV27	TRBD1	TRBJ1-1	-	TGTGCCAGCACCATAACAGGGGGCGCGAGGAACACTGAAGCTTTCTTT	CASTITGGARNTEAFF
TRBV9	-	TRBJ1-3	-	TGTGCCAGCAGCGTAGGGACTTCTGGAAACACCATATATTTT	CASSVGTSGNTIYF
TRBV2	TRBD1	TRBJ1-2	-	TGTGCCAGCGGACAGGGGAACTATGGCTACACCTTC	CASGQGNYGYTF
TRBV3-1/TRBV3-2	TRBD1	TRBJ1-2	-	TGTGCCAGCAGCCAACTGACAGGGCCCTATGGCTACACCTTC	CASSQLTGPYGYTF
TRBV7-2	TRBD1	TRBJ2-5	-	TGTGCCAGCAGTTCGGGACAGGGAACAGAGACCCAGTACTTC	CASSSGQGTETQYF
TRBV7-7	TRBD1	TRBJ2-5	few	TGTGCCAGCAGCACTCAGGGGGCTGGGGAGACCCAGTACTTC	CASSTQGAGETQYF
TRBV19	-	TRBJ2-3	-	TGTGCCAGTAGCGGAGGGGGTTGGCGGGGGTTCACAGATACGCAGTATTTT	CASSGGGWRGFTDTQYF
TRBV5-1	TRBD1	TRBJ2-7	-	TGCGCCAGCAGCTTGCTCCGGGACAGAGCCTACGAGCAGTACTTC	CASSLLRDRAYEQYF
TRBV6-5	-	TRBJ1-3	-	TGTGCCAGCAGTTACTCGAGGGCCGGGCACACCATATATTTT	CASSYSRAGHTIYF
TRBV6-5	TRBD1	TRBJ2-5	-	TGTGCCAGCAGCCAGGGGGCAGGGGGGGAGACCCAGTACTTC	CASSQGAGGETQYF
TRBV6-6	TRBD2	TRBJ2-2	-	TGTGCCAGCAGTTACTCGTTAGCGGGACCCGGGGAGCTGTTTTTT	CASSYSLAGPGELFF
TRBV6-1	-	TRBJ2-5	-	TGTGCCAGCAGTGAGTCAGGGGAAGAGACCCAGTACTTC	CASSESGEETQYF
TRBV28	TRBD1	TRBJ2-1	-	TGTGCCAGCAGTTCCAGGGGGAAGACCTACAATGAGCAGTTCTTC	CASSSRGKTYNEQFF
TRBV9	-	TRBJ2-5	-	TGTGCCAGCAGCCCTCACTCGGGACACCTCCAAGAGACCCAGTACTTC	CASSPHSGHLQETQYF
TRBV6-5	-	TRBJ2-7	-	TGTGCCAGCATACCCCTTGAAACTCACTTCGAGCAGTACTTC	CASIPLETHFEQYF
TRBV5-4	-	TRBJ1-4	-	TGTGCCAGCAGCTTAACTGACAGTTCTCCACTGTTTTTT	CASSLTDSSPLFF
TRBV15	TRBD2	TRBJ2-3	-	TGTGCCACCACTAGCGGAAGCACAGATACGCAGTATTTT	CATTSGSTDTQYF
TRBV7-2	-	TRBJ1-1	-	TGTGCCAGCAGGATTGAATACAGGGTAGACACTGAAGCTTTCTTT	CASRIEYRVDTEAFF
TRBV6-1	-	TRBJ2-4	once	TGTGCCAGCAGTGAATTTGGAAACGGGAGAAACATTCAGTACTTC	CASSEFGNGRNIQYF
TRBV19	TRBD1	TRBJ1-4	once	TGTGCCAGCGGACAGGGAGGGGAAAAACTGTTTTTT	CASGQGGEKLFF
TRBV28	-	TRBJ2-7	-	TGTGCCAGCAGTTTAGTCTACCACGAGCAGTACTTC	CASSLVYHEQYF
TRBV28	-	TRBJ2-5	few	TGTGCCAGGCCGTTATTTTACAGGGATCCGGAGACCCAGTACTTC	CARPLFYRDPETQYF
TRBV2	-	TRBJ2-3	-	TGTGCCAGCAGGCCACGGTTAGATACGCAGTATTTT	CASRPRLDTQYF
TRBV5-8	-	TRBJ1-1	-	TGTGCCAGCAGCTTCGTGCAGGAAGCTTTCTTT	CASSFVQEAFF
TRBV6-1	TRBD2	TRBJ2-1	-	TGTGCCAGCAGTGAGTTAGCGGGAGGCCTGAGCTCCTACAATGAGCAGTTCTTC	CASSELAGGLSSYNEQFF
TRBV7-6	-	TRBJ2-2	-	TGTGCCAGCAGCTTAGCGGGGCAGGTTACGACCGGGGAGCTGTTTTTT	CASSLAGQVTTGELFF